This TCR beta chain was found in a study of neurological immune-mediated disorders. In the study overall: Of the approximately 35 patients with multiple sclerosis, roughly 30 had relapsing-remitting MS, whereas the remaining 3 had secondary progressive MS.

This clonotype came up many times. Its matching antigen is unknown. As for the cDNA, it was generated by 5'RACE with 10-nucleotide random UMIs. TCRdb fed the 5' RACE reads into MiXCR, producing one record per CDR3 protein. Of approximately 68,000 distinct CDR3 sequences in the sample, about 5% were seen once. The study's findings and limits: The multiple sclerosis repertoire cluster showed no association with any clinical or MRI feature. The authors stated that larger cohorts are needed.

2 million unsorted PBMCs were stored in RNAlater at -80 °C before RNA extraction. J gave up 1 base and V 10 bases, and 5 bases lay outside the gene matches. Germline CDR1 ENHRY, CDR2 SYGVKD. This CDR3 has 14 residues. The chain is built from TRBV10-3 and TRBJ1-2; 11 positions agree with TRBD1. Sample: PBMCs. The sequence was collected from an older woman with multiple sclerosis. The CDR3 DNA reads TGTGCCACCAGGACAGGGGGCGATAACTATGGCTACACCTTC. Translating it yields CATRTGGDNYGYTF.